Shown below are 31 T cell receptor beta chains from a single sample sequenced in a study of response to subunit inactivated influenza vaccine. Via MiXCR, TCRdb re-called the RT-PCR reads, giving one row per CDR3 protein. The sample includes around 580,000 distinct CDR3 sequences, about 14% of them seen just once. This specimen was PBMCs from blood, taken roughly 12 days after vaccination. The receptors originated from a man aged 45-60 years who received an inactivated influenza vaccine.

This clonotype was seen more than once but under ten times. The J gene is TRBJ2-5, the V gene TRBV6-1; 7 bases match TRBD2. V lost 5 bases, J lost 1 base, and 4 bases stayed unmatched. This CDR3 has 14 residues. Germline V gene data show CDR1 as MNHNS and CDR2 as SASEGT. The CDR3 region has the DNA TGTGCCAGCAGTACCCCGGGGGGCCAAGAGACCCAGTACTTC. This gives the protein CASSTPGGQETQYF.

The sample holds a few counts of this clonotype. This chain links TRBV5-4 with TRBJ1-1, with a tentative D call TRBD1 (6 bases). The germline CDR1 and CDR2 sequences are SGHNT and YYREEE (reference sequence). CDR3 size: 14 residues. V was cut by 3 bases and J by 10 bases, with 19 bases left in between. The CDR3 sequence is CASSSQGRVRTAFF. The CDR3, as DNA: TGTGCCAGCAGCTCCCAGGGGAGGGTGAGAACAGCTTTCTTT.

This clonotype showed up just a few times. A read error may account for a junction end that differs from germline. The chain links TRBV20-1 to TRBJ2-7, with TRBD1 matching 7 bases. This CDR3 has 13 residues. CDR1 and CDR2 from the germline V gene are DFQATT and SNEGSKA (reference sequence). CDR3 sequence: CSARGPATGDKSF. In DNA form, the CDR3 reads TGCAGTGCTAGAGGGCCCGCTACAGGGGACAAAAGCTTC.

This clonotype has a handful of counts. The chain links TRBV6-2 or TRBV6-3 to TRBJ2-2; possible D gene TRBD1, 6 bases. The CDR3 has 18 residues. The germline V and J ends were trimmed by 6 bases and 3 bases, with 23 bases remaining between them. The germline V gene has CDR1 MNHEY and CDR2 SVGEGT. DNA for the CDR3: TGTGCCAGCAGGGCGCTAAGGACAGCCGGGATGGACACCGGGGAGCTGTTTTTT. Protein: CASRALRTAGMDTGELFF.

This clonotype was counted only a few times. The chain recombines TRBV28 with TRBJ2-2; D possibly corresponds to TRBD1 (6 bases). V lost 3 bases and J lost 3, with 11 bases in between. Germline V CDR1 and CDR2: MDHEN, SYDVKM. The CDR3 runs 15 residues. In DNA form, the CDR3 reads TGTGCCAGCAGTTTCGGAGGACAGTACACCGGGGAGCTGTTTTTT. Protein: CASSFGGQYTGELFF. The full variable domain, in which reference TRBV28 and TRBJ2-2 provide the parts outside the CDR3, is DVKVTQSSRYLVKRTGEKVFLECVQDMDHENMFWYRQDPGLGLRLIYFSYDVKMKEKGDIPEGYSVSREKKERFSLILESASTNQTSMYLCASSFGGQYTGELFFGEGSRLTVL.

The chain couples TRBV6-2 or TRBV6-3 to TRBJ2-4, with D perhaps matching TRBD1 (6 bases). Germline V gene lookup returns CDR1 MNHEY and CDR2 SVGEGT. Trimming shortened V by 10 bases and J by 4 bases, and 23 bases separated the two germline ends. The CDR3 has 16 residues. The CDR3 region is CATKGVTDRAKNIQYF. In DNA, the CDR3 is TGTGCCACCAAGGGGGTGACCGACAGAGCTAAAAACATTCAGTACTTC.

The rearrangement links TRBV20-1 to TRBJ1-1; TRBD1 might be the D (5 bases). V was cut by 2 bases and J by 4 bases, with 8 bases left in between. The CDR3 runs 12 residues. Germline CDR1 DFQATT, CDR2 SNEGSKA (reference sequence). The CDR3 spells CSARRGATEAFF. The CDR3 DNA reads as TGCAGTGCTAGAAGGGGCGCCACTGAAGCTTTCTTT.

CDR3 sequence: CASSPFTGGAWTSTDTQYF. The CDR3, as DNA: TGTGCCAGCAGCCCCTTCACAGGGGGCGCATGGACTAGCACAGATACGCAGTATTTT. This chain connects TRBV28 to TRBJ2-3; 9 bases are shared with TRBD1. After removal of 6 bases from V and 0 bases from J, the junction contained 16 bases not matched to a gene. Germline CDR1 reads MDHEN; CDR2 reads SYDVKM. The CDR3 totals 19 residues.

This clonotype has more than one count but fewer than ten. The CDR3 spells CASSLAGNTDTQYF. CDR3 DNA: TGTGCCAGCAGTTTGGCAGGGAACACAGATACGCAGTATTTT. The rearrangement uses TRBV12-3 or TRBV12-4 and TRBJ2-3; TRBD1 might be the D (5 bases). The CDR3 runs 14 residues. The ends were cut back, 3 bases at V and 2 bases at J, with 9 bases in the middle.

This clonotype was observed a few times. This sequence joins TRBV25-1 and TRBJ2-7; 14 bases line up with TRBD2. This CDR3 has 17 amino acids. The V gene end was trimmed by 4 bases and the J gene end by 4 bases; junction bases not matched to a gene: 9. The germline CDR1 and CDR2 sequences are MGHDK and SYGVNS. The CDR3 DNA follows: TGTGCCAGCAGTGGGGGGGCCGGGACTAGCGGGAGTTACGAGCAGTACTTC. Protein sequence: CASSGGAGTSGSYEQYF.

This clonotype has only a few counts. The rearrangement links TRBV20-1 to TRBJ2-3; D gene unclear. CDR3 size: 15 residues. CDR1 DFQATT and CDR2 SNEGSKA come from the germline V gene (reference sequence). The V gene lost 0 bases and the J gene lost 0 bases, with 10 bases spanning the gap. The CDR3 sequence is CSARDGQASTDTQYF. CDR3 nucleotides: TGCAGTGCTAGAGATGGGCAGGCTAGCACAGATACGCAGTATTTT.

This clonotype came up a few times. The rearrangement links TRBV4-2 to TRBJ2-5; D uncertain. The CDR3 loop spans 16 amino acids. V was trimmed by 1 base and J by 3 bases, leaving 15 bases between them. Germline V lookup: CDR1 LGHNA, CDR2 YNFKEQ. The CDR3 nucleotides are TGTGCCAGCAGCCAAGTAGCATCCGGGCCGAAAGAGACCCAGTACTTC. Translation: CASSQVASGPKETQYF.

The chain employs TRBV10-3 and TRBJ2-5; D is uncertain. CDR3 length equals 13 residues. V was trimmed by 0 bases and J by 3 bases, leaving 5 bases between them. Germline V gene sequence: CDR1 ENHRY, CDR2 SYGVKD. The CDR3 DNA reads as TGTGCCATCAGTGAGTCCGTCAAAGAGACCCAGTACTTC. Amino acids: CAISESVKETQYF.

This clonotype was counted a few times. This sequence joins TRBV12-3 or TRBV12-4 and TRBJ1-6; D is perhaps TRBD1 (5 bases). V was cut by 6 bases and J by 1 base, with 13 bases left in between. The CDR3 has 16 amino acids. Written as DNA, the CDR3 is TGTGCCAGCAGCCCCCGGGGGGGATCCTATAATTCACCCCTCCACTTT. Amino acids: CASSPRGGSYNSPLHF.

The rearrangement links TRBV5-6 to TRBJ2-5; 7 positions agree with TRBD1. Germline CDR1 reads SGHDT; CDR2 reads YYEEEE. This CDR3 contains 15 residues. J gave up 2 bases and V 2 bases, and 6 bases lay outside the gene matches. The chain's CDR3 is CASSFALQGQETQYF. In DNA, the CDR3 is TGTGCCAGCAGCTTTGCACTACAGGGGCAAGAGACCCAGTACTTC. The full variable domain, its missing parts supplied by reference TRBV5-6 and TRBJ2-5, is DAGVTQSPTHLIKTRGQQVTLRCSPKSGHDTVSWYQQALGQGPQFIFQYYEEEERQRGNFPDRFSGHQFPNYSSELNVNALLLGDSALYLCASSFALQGQETQYFGPGTRLLVL.

This clonotype was observed once. The V gene is TRBV11-2, the J gene TRBJ2-3; 13 bases are a match to TRBD2. CDR1 is SGHAT and CDR2 is FQNNGV in the germline V gene. J gave up 1 base and V 6 bases, and 10 bases lay outside the gene matches. CDR3 size: 18 residues. As DNA, the CDR3 is TGTGCCAGCAGAAGGGGACTAGCGGGGCTAGTGGGCACAGATACGCAGTATTTT. Translated: CASRRGLAGLVGTDTQYF.

The sample holds a few counts of this clonotype. CDR3 sequence reads: CASSLPRGLAGVNNEQFF. The CDR3 DNA reads TGTGCCAGCAGCTTACCTCGTGGACTAGCGGGAGTGAACAATGAGCAGTTCTTC. The chain uses TRBV13 and TRBJ2-1; the match to TRBD2 covers 13 bases. Trimming at V came to 2 bases and at J to 5 bases, leaving 9 bases not matched to a gene. The length of the CDR3 is 18 residues. Looked up from germline, CDR1 is PRHDT and CDR2 is FYEKMQ (reference sequence). Full variable domain (missing parts from reference TRBV13 and TRBJ2-1): AAGVIQSPRHLIKEKRETATLKCYPIPRHDTVYWYQQGPGQDPQFLISFYEKMQSDKGSIPDRFSAQQFSDYHSELNMSSLELGDSALYFCASSLPRGLAGVNNEQFFGPGTRLTVL.

CDR3 region: CASSSWTGTGELFF. The CDR3 bases are TGTGCCAGCAGCTCCTGGACTGGGACCGGGGAGCTGTTTTTT. The chain recombines TRBV2 with TRBJ2-2; D possibly corresponds to TRBD2 (5 bases). From germline, CDR1 is SNHLY and CDR2 FYNNEI. Trimming cost V 6 bases and J 5 bases, with 13 bases left between them. The CDR3 totals 14 residues. Based on the CDR3 plus reference TRBV2 and TRBJ2-2, the full variable domain is EPEVTQTPSHQVTQMGQEVILRCVPISNHLYFYWYRQILGQKVEFLVSFYNNEISEKSEIFDDQFSVERPDGSNFTLKIRSTKLEDSAMYFCASSSWTGTGELFFGEGSRLTVL.

This CDR3 is CATSRVRGTISYNEQFF. The CDR3 bases are TGTGCCACCAGCAGAGTCCGCGGGACAATTTCCTACAATGAGCAGTTCTTC. The chain joins TRBV15 to TRBJ2-1; D assignment may be TRBD1 or TRBD2 (6 bases each). V lost 1 base and J lost 1, with 14 bases in between. The length of the CDR3 is 17 residues. CDR1 is LNHNV, CDR2 YYDKDF, per germline (reference sequence).

The CDR3 region has the DNA TGTGCCAGCAGCTCTACCCGCGGACTAGCGGGAGTTGCAGATACGCAGTATTTT. Translated: CASSSTRGLAGVADTQYF. This sequence joins TRBV7-6 and TRBJ2-3, with 13 bases aligning to TRBD2. Germline lookup yields CDR1 SGHVS and CDR2 FNYEAQ. V shed 4 bases, J shed 4 bases, and the junction held 11 bases outside the gene matches. The CDR3 has 18 amino acids.

Points on this clonotype: The junction shows a germline mismatch at one end, possibly a read error. The CDR3 DNA reads TGCGCCAGCAGAAAAGACGGGACCTCTACCTCAGACTTC. This sequence encodes CASRKDGTSTSDF. The gene calls are TRBV5-1 and TRBJ2-7, with D tentatively TRBD1 or TRBD2 (5 bases each). Germline CDR1 SGHRS, CDR2 YFSETQ. This CDR3 is 13 amino acids long.

This clonotype was observed a few times. This chain joins TRBV3-1 and TRBJ2-4; D assignment may be TRBD1 or TRBD2 (5 bases each). This CDR3 contains 15 residues. In germline, CDR1 is LGHDT, CDR2 YNNKEL (reference sequence). V gave up 0 bases and J gave up 7 bases, with 13 bases separating them. CDR3 loop: CASSQDPGRANIQYF. The CDR3 region has the DNA TGTGCCAGCAGCCAAGATCCGGGACGGGCGAACATTCAGTACTTC.

The sample holds a few counts of this clonotype. As DNA, the CDR3 is TGCAGTGCTAGGGGACAGGCCCTATCCTACAATGAGCAGTTCTTC. Translation: CSARGQALSYNEQFF. V gene TRBV20-1 combines with J gene TRBJ2-1; TRBD1 matches 8 bases. Germline assignment: CDR1 DFQATT and CDR2 SNEGSKA (reference sequence). The CDR3 spans 15 residues. The junction had 5 bases not matched to a gene; V was cut back by 3 bases and J by 1 base.

Of note for this clonotype: With a much larger clone just one base away, this may be a read error. The chain combines TRBV6-2 or TRBV6-3 with TRBJ1-1; D may be TRBD1 (5 bases). This CDR3 contains 15 residues. V dropped 5 bases and J dropped 4 bases, with 17 bases sitting between them. Germline CDR1 and CDR2: MNHEY and SVGEGT. Here the CDR3 DNA reads TGTGCCAGCAGTCCTCGGGGCCGCCCGGGCACTGAAGCTTTCTTT. Its protein is CASSPRGRPGTEAFF.

This clonotype was counted between two and nine times. The chain couples TRBV20-1 to TRBJ2-7, with D unclear. CDR1 is DFQATT and CDR2 is SNEGSKA in the germline V gene (reference sequence). The CDR3 covers 13 residues. Between the trimmed V and J ends, which lost 1 base and 0 bases, there was a span of 7 bases. This CDR3 reads CSARGPPSYEQYF. The CDR3 DNA sequence: TGCAGTGCTAGAGGTCCTCCCTCCTACGAGCAGTACTTC.

The chain is built from TRBV6-2 or TRBV6-3 and TRBJ2-1; 8 bases line up with TRBD2. Germline CDR1 is MNHEY and CDR2 is SVGEGT. The length of the CDR3 is 20 residues. V lost 0 bases, J lost 0 bases, and 13 bases stayed unmatched. The DNA of the CDR3 is TGTGCCAGCAGTTACTCGGGCGGGAGGAACTATGTGGACTCCTACAATGAGCAGTTCTTC. Its protein product is CASSYSGGRNYVDSYNEQFF.

The V call is TRBV3-1, the J call TRBJ2-2; perhaps TRBD2 as D (6 bases). The CDR3 consists of 15 residues. From germline, CDR1 is LGHDT and CDR2 YNNKEL (reference sequence). Trimming took 4 bases from V and 5 from J, leaving 14 bases between them. The CDR3 region has the DNA TGTGCCAGCAGCCGCCTTATTGGGGGGACCGGGGAGCTGTTTTTT. The encoded protein is CASSRLIGGTGELFF.

The CDR3 DNA is TGTGCCACCAGTGATTTGAGAGTTAATAGCGGGAATTCGAACACCGGGGAGCTGTTTTTT. It yields the protein CATSDLRVNSGNSNTGELFF. The chain uses TRBV24-1 and TRBJ2-2, with 8 bases matching TRBD2. Germline assignment: CDR1 KGHDR and CDR2 SFDVKD. Trimming at V came to 0 bases and at J to 0 bases, leaving 11 bases not matched to a gene. The CDR3 totals 20 residues.

CDR3 in amino acids: CSARTVLYPNYGYTF. For the CDR3, the DNA is TGCAGTGCTAGGACAGTCCTTTACCCTAACTATGGCTACACCTTC. The gene calls are TRBV20-1 and TRBJ1-2; tentatively, D is TRBD1 (5 bases). V lost 3 bases and J lost 0, with 14 bases in between. The CDR3 totals 15 residues. Germline CDR1 is DFQATT and CDR2 is SNEGSKA (reference sequence).

In DNA form, the CDR3 reads TGTGCCAGCAGTTACTTGGGACACACGACTGGCTACGAGCAGTACTTC. This sequence encodes CASSYLGHTTGYEQYF. This sequence joins TRBV6-2 or TRBV6-3 and TRBJ2-7, with D possibly TRBD1 on 6 matching bases. CDR1 is MNHEY, CDR2 SVGEGT, per germline. The CDR3 has 16 residues. Between the trimmed V and J ends, which lost 1 base and 3 bases, there was a span of 16 bases.

This chain connects TRBV11-3 to TRBJ2-7, with D possibly being TRBD1 or TRBD2 (5 bases each). Trimming removed 6 bases from V and 3 bases from J, with 15 bases in between. CDR1 is SGHNT and CDR2 is YENEEA in the germline V gene. The CDR3 spans 14 residues. The CDR3 protein is CASRPPPGSYEQYF. In DNA, the CDR3 is TGTGCCAGCAGACCCCCGCCAGGGAGCTACGAGCAGTACTTC.